The rows below give T cell receptor beta chains drawn from one sample of a study of coeliac disease. Method: immunoSEQ multiplex PCR; TCRdb's copy keeps in-frame clones and lacks some. The sample carries around 8,400 clones, around three fifths recorded once. Sequenced: intraepithelial lymphocytes from the gut. These receptor sequences come from a woman aged 60-75 years with celiac disease. The CDR3 runs from the conserved cysteine through the conserved F or W. Fields, in order: V gene, D gene, clone size, CDR3 protein. D genes are given only for firm matches. Size is stated for part of the rows, as once, few or many counts, or as a class when the clone is expanded.

V: TRBV7-9; D: .; size: .; CDR3: CASSSNYKETQYF
V: TRBV4-1; D: TRBD1; size: .; CDR3: CASSQDDRGIRGDGYTF
V: TRBV2; D: .; size: few; CDR3: CASRTGKYTGELFF
V: TRBV28; D: TRBD1; size: .; CDR3: CASSYPRGGQGQETQYF
V: TRBV5-8; D: .; size: .; CDR3: CASSLGGDTGELFF
V: TRBV7-2; D: .; size: .; CDR3: CASSLTTGNTEAFF
V: TRBV6-6; D: .; size: .; CDR3: CASSYSNLGQQFF
V: TRBV6-5; D: TRBD1; size: .; CDR3: CASSVPGTGEGEQYF
V: TRBV28; D: .; size: .; CDR3: CASRHGTSSYEQYF
V: TRBV9; D: .; size: .; CDR3: CAGGTGEEQFF
V: TRBV21-1; D: .; size: .; CDR3: CASSDDRGGEESYNEQFF